The present entry profiles one T cell receptor (beta chain) with its context. Its specificity is unknown. This sample is part of a study of coeliac disease. Findings and limits, study-wide: Control samples showed higher TRB and TRG clonality than intraepithelial and lamina propria samples in active celiac disease. Of coeliac lamina propria samples, about 50% of the 18 held published gliadin-specific TRB sequences, versus 1 of 6 controls. TRB repertoires were largely private, with most amino acid sequences found in only one sample. According to the authors, this method cannot detect gliadin-specific T cells in an unbiased way.

The CDR3 extends over 13 amino acids. The V end was cut by 0 bases, the J end by 6 bases, with 7 bases between. In germline, CDR1 is KGHSH, CDR2 LQKENI. Sequenced by immunoSEQ multiplex PCR; TCRdb stores in-frame clones only, minus some. The table has over 5,000 clones, roughly two thirds seen once. This receptor was identified in a man in his sixties or seventies with active celiac disease. This chain connects TRBV18 to TRBJ2-3; no definite D call. Sample: lymphocytes from the gut lamina propria. The CDR3 nucleotides read TGTGCCAGCTCACCACCGCTAAAGGATACGCAGTATTTT. Its translation: CASSPPLKDTQYF.